The rows below give T cell receptor beta chains drawn from one sample of a study of siplizumab effects on memory and regulatory T cells. The method was immunoSEQ multiplex PCR; TCRdb's version includes in-frame clones alone and lacks a portion of them. This repertoire shows 90,000 to 130,000 clones, 80% to 95% found once; its top ten account for 1% to 1.5%. Sequencing used CD4+ T cells sorted from blood. Source of these receptors: a human donor in good health. CDR3s include the opening cysteine and the closing phenylalanine or tryptophan. The D gene is left open where the match is weak. Clone size, where shown, is once, few, many, or a class for clones that have expanded.

J | V | length | D | size | DNA | CDR3
TRBJ2-7 | TRBV11-3 | 13 | NA | once | TGTGCCAGCAGCTTTCAGGGATCCCACGAGCAGTACTTC | CASSFQGSHEQYF
TRBJ2-2 | TRBV6-4 | 18 | NA | NA | TGTGCCAGCAGTCCTTATCCCACAGCCATAACTTACACCGGGGAGCTGTTTTTT | CASSPYPTAITYTGELFF
TRBJ1-1 | TRBV5-6 | 14 | NA | NA | TGTGCCAGCAGCTTGACAAAAAGGGGCACTGAAGCTTTCTTT | CASSLTKRGTEAFF
TRBJ2-5 | TRBV5-6 | 17 | TRBD2 | NA | TGTGCCAGCAGCTCCGGGACTAGCGGGAGTATCGAAGAGACCCAGTACTTC | CASSSGTSGSIEETQYF
TRBJ2-1 | TRBV5-1 | 16 | NA | NA | TGCGCCAGCAGCTTGGAACCAGCGCATTCCTACAATGAGCAGTTCTTC | CASSLEPAHSYNEQFF
TRBJ2-1 | TRBV11-2 | 12 | TRBD1 | NA | TGTGCCAGCAGCTTGGAGACAGGGAGTCTGTTCTTC | CASSLETGSLFF
TRBJ1-1 | TRBV5-6 | 13 | NA | once | TGTGCCAGCAGTGGGCTGGGGAACACTGAAGCTTTCTTT | CASSGLGNTEAFF
TRBJ1-2 | TRBV10-3 | 16 | NA | NA | TGTGCCATCAGTGAAACCGAGACCCCGGTTAGCTATGGCTACACCTTC | CAISETETPVSYGYTF
TRBJ2-1 | TRBV7-2 | 15 | NA | once | TGTGCCAGCAGCTTAGCGGGTACCCTTGTGTATGAGCAGTTCTTC | CASSLAGTLVYEQFF
TRBJ2-2 | TRBV30 | 12 | NA | NA | TGTGCCTGGAGGTACTCAGCCGGGGAGCTGTTTTTT | CAWRYSAGELFF
TRBJ2-7 | TRBV18 | 15 | NA | NA | TGTGCCAGCTCACCATCCGGGCCTACCTCCTACGAGCAGTACTTC | CASSPSGPTSYEQYF
TRBJ1-5 | TRBV4-1 | 17 | NA | NA | TGCGCCAGCAGCCAAGATTCGGCAGATTATAGCAATCAGCCCCAGCATTTT | CASSQDSADYSNQPQHF
TRBJ1-6 | TRBV15 | 14 | NA | NA | TGTGCCACCAGCAGTACAGGGTTGTATTCACCCCTCCACTTT | CATSSTGLYSPLHF
TRBJ2-1 | TRBV18 | 14 | NA | NA | TGTGCCAGCTCACGAGACTTCTCCTACAATGAGCAGTTCTTC | CASSRDFSYNEQFF